The text below deals with one T cell receptor (beta chain). This sample was included in a study of cytomegalovirus exposure and HLA in healthy donors. PCR was performed using 60 Vbeta and 13 Jbeta primers. The data were produced by immunoSEQ multiplex PCR, yet TCRdb's version contains in-frame clones alone and is incomplete. This sample's table reports tens of thousands of clones. This receptor was obtained from a woman aged 35 to 49 in good health and CMV-seronegative. Sequencing was carried out using PBMCs.

The CDR3 region is CASSPPRTSSSYEQYF. The CDR3 DNA follows: TGTGCCAGCTCACCACCCCGGACTAGTTCCTCCTACGAGCAGTACTTC. The chain recombines TRBV18 with TRBJ2-7, with 7 positions matching TRBD2. The CDR3 runs 16 residues. CDR1 and CDR2 from the germline V gene are KGHSH and LQKENI. J gave up 0 bases and V 0 bases, and 5 bases lay outside the gene matches.